The clone carrying this T cell receptor (beta chain) showed up just once. Its antigen is as yet unknown. The data stem from a study of shared clonotypes between healthy human individuals. Findings and caveats of the study: When naive CD4 clonotypes were compared across a few donors, 4% to 5.5% were shared.

Donors were Caucasian adults residing in Nashville, Tennessee, USA. The authors divided CD4+ cells into CD45RA+ naive and CD45RA-negative memory subsets. In the original processing: As immunoSEQ supplied junction-only sequences (without quality scores), filtering differed. Only in-frame clones appear in the TCRdb table, and some are missing; sequencing was by immunoSEQ multiplex PCR. The DNA gave D and trimming, while V, J and clone size come from that table. This table has roughly 1 million clones, 70% to 80% appearing once. The sequence was obtained from a man in his late teens or twenties in good health. Some clones in this sample may be carry-over from other donors' samples. Material for sequencing was memory CD4+ T cells from PBMCs. Subset defined: CD45RA-negative fraction.

The CDR3 reads CASSLGGTGSGNTIYF. CDR3 in DNA: TGTGCCAGCAGCCTCGGCGGGACGGGCTCTGGAAACACCATATATTTT. The V and J genes are TRBV13 and TRBJ1-3, with D possibly TRBD1 on 5 matching bases. Trimming stripped 5 bases from V and 0 bases from J, with 14 bases between. From germline, CDR1 is PRHDT and CDR2 FYEKMQ (reference sequence). CDR3 length equals 16 residues.